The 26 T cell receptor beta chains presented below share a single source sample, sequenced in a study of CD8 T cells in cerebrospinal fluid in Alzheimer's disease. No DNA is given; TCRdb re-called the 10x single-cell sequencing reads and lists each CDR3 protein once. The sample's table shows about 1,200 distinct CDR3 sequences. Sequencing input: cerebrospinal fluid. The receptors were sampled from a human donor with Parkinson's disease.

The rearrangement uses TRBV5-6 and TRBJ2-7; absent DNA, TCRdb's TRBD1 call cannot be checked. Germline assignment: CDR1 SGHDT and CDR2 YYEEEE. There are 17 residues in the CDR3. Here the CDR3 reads CASSLGGGIRFLREQYF.

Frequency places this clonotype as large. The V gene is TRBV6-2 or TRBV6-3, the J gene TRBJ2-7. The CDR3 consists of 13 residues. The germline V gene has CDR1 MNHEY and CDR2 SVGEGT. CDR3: CASKRGEFYEQYF.

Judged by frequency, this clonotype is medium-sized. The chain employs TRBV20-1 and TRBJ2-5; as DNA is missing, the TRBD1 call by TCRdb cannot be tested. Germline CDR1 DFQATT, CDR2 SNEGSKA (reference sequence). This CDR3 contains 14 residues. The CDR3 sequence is CSALSGTAEETQYF.

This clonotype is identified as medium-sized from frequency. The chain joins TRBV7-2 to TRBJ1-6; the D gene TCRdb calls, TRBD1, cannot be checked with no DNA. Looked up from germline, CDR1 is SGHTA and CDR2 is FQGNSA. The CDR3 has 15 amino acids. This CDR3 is CASRPPGGWNSPLHF.

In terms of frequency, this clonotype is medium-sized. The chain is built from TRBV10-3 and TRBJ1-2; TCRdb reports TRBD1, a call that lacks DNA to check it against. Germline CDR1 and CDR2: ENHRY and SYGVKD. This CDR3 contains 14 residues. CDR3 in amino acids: CAISATGGAGGYTF.

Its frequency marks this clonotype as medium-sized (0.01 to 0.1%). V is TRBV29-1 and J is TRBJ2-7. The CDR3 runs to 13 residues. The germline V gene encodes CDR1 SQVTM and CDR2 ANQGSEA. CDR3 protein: CSGAQQAGAEQYF.

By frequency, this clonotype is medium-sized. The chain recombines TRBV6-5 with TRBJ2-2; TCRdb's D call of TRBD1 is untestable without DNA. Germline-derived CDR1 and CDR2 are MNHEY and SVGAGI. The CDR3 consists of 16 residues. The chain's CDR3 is CASSPRPGAHTGELFF.

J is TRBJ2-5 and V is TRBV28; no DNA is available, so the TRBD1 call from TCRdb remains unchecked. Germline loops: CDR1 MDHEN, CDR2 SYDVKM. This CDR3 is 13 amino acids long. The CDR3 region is CASRQQGQETQYF.

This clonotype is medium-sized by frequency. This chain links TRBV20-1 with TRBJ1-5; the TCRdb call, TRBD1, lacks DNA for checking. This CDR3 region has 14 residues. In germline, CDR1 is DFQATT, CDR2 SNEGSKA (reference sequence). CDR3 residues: CSASAQENNQPQHF.

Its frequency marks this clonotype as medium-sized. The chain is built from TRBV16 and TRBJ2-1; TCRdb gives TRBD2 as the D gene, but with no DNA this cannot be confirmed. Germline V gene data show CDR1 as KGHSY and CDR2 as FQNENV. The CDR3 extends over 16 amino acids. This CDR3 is CASSQSSSGGANEQFF.

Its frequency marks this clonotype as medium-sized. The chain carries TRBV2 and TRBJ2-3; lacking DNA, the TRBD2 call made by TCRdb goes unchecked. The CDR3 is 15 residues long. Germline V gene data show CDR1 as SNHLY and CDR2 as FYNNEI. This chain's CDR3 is CASSGTSGRTDTQYF.

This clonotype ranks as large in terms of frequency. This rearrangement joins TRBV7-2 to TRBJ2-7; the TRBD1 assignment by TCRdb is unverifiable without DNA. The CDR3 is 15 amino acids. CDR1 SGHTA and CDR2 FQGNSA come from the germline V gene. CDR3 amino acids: CASSLAPVTVYEQYF.

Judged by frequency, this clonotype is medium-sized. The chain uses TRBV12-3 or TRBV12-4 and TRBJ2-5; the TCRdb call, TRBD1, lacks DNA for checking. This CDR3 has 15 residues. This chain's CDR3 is CASSLGWGVGETQYF.

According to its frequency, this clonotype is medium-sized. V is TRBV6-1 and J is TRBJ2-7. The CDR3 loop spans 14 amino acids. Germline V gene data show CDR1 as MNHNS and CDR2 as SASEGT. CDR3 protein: CASSEGQPDLEQYF.

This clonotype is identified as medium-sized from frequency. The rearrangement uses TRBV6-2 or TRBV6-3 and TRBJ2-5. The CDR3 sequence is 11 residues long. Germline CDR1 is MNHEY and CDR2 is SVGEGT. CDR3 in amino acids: CASSSGWTQYF.

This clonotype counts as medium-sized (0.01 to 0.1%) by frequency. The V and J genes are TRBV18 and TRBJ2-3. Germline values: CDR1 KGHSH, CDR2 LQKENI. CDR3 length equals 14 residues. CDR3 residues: CASSLNSISDTQYF.

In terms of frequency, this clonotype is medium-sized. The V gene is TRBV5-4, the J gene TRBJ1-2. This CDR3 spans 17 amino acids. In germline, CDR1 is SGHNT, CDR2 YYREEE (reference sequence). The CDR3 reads CASSLLRGGTDLYGYTF.

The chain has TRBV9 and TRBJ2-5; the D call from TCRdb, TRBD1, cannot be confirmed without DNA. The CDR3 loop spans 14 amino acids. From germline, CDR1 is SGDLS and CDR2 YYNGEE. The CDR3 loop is CASSQGGDKETQYF.

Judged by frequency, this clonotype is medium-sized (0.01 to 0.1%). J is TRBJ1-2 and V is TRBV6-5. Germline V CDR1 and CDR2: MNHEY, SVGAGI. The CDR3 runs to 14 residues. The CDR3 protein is CASSLWGANYGYTF.

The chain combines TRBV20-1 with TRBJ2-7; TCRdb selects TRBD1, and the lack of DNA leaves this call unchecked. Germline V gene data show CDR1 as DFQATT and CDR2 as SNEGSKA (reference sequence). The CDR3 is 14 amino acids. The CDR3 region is CSAPVGGWSYEQYF.

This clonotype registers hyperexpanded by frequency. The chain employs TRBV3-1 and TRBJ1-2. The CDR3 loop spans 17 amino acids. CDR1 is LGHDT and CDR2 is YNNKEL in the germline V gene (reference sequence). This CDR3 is CASSPTLFSQANYGYTF.

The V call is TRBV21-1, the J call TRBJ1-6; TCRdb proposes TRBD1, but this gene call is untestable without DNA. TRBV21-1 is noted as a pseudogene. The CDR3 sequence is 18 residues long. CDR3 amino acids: CASSKGQPCRSYNSPLHF.

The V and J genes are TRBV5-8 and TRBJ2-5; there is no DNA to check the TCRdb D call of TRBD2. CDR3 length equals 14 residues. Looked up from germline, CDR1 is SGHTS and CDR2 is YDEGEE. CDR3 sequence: CASSFQARKETQYF.

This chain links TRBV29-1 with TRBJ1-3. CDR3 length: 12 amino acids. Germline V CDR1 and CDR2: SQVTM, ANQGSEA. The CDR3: CSVVIQGNTIYF.

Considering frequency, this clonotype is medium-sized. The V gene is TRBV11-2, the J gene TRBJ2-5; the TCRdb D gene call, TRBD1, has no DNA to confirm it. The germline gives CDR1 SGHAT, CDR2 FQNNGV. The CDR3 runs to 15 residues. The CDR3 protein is CASSLDVGQLETQYF.

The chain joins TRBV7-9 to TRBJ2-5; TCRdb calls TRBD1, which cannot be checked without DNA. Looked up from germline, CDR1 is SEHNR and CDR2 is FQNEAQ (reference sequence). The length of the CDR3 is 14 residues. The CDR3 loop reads CASSEDRGRGTQYF. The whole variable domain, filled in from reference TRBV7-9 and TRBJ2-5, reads DTGVSQNPRHKITKRGQNVTFRCDPISEHNRLYWYRQTLGQGPEFLTYFQNEAQLEKSRLLSDRFSAERPKGSFSTLEIQRTEQGDSAMYLCASSEDRGRGTQYFGPGTRLLVL.